The subject of this entry is one TCR beta chain. Its antigen remains unknown. This sample was taken from a study of OX40 agonist ivuxolimab in advanced cancers. Study in general: Dose-escalation patients were diagnosed with hepatocellular carcinoma, melanoma, renal cell cancer or head and neck cancer.

The study, taken as a whole, reports: The CD4+ and CD8+ T cells in the blood had expanded clonally by week 6 at 0.1 to 3.0 mg/kg.

The cohort excluded patients with autoimmune disease history or systemic immunosuppression. The sampling schedule covered blood at baseline, cycle 4 day 1, and cycle 7 day 1. Sequencing was performed with immunoSEQ multiplex PCR; in TCRdb, only in-frame clones are kept and a portion is missing. The sample yields more than 45,000 clones, 70% to 90% seen once. Trimming pared 1 base from V and 13 bases from J, leaving 13 bases between. Per germline, CDR1 LGHNA and CDR2 YNFKEQ. The CDR3 spans 13 residues. The specimen was CD4+ or CD8+ T cells sorted from blood, collected in a trial of the OX40 agonist ivuxolimab. This receptor was taken from an adult with an advanced solid tumor such as melanoma, head and neck, liver or kidney cancer. The chain joins TRBV4-2 to TRBJ2-2, with D hard to call. The CDR3 region has the DNA TGTGCCAGCAGCCAAGGAGACCGCGTGAGGCTGTTTTTT. Its translation: CASSQGDRVRLFF.